This is a list of T cell receptor beta chains from one sample in a study of shared clonotypes between healthy human individuals. Profiled with immunoSEQ multiplex PCR; TCRdb holds only in-frame clones, not every one. The data contain nearly 2 million clones, around 96% of them seen just once; the ten biggest clones take up 1.2%. Specimen: naive CD8+ T cells sorted from blood. The receptors originated from a man younger than 35 in good health. The CDR3 runs from the conserved cysteine through the conserved F or W. A D gene is named only where the DNA matches it firmly. Clone size is not always given. Where it is, it says once, few, many or a class for expanded clones.

>TRBV4-3|-|TRBJ2-1|-
CASSQDRGTYNEQFF
TGCGCCAGCAGCCAAGACAGGGGCACCTACAATGAGCAGTTCTTC
>TRBV4-1|-|TRBJ1-4|-
CASSQVEGGNEKLFF
TGCGCCAGCAGCCAAGTCGAGGGAGGGAATGAAAAACTGTTTTTT
>TRBV27|-|TRBJ2-7|-
CASSLSPTGFSYEQYF
TGTGCCAGCAGTTTATCCCCGACAGGATTCTCCTACGAGCAGTACTTC
>TRBV5-6|-|TRBJ1-1|-
CASSPPFGNEYMNTEAFF
TGTGCCAGCAGCCCCCCATTTGGGAACGAGTACATGAACACTGAAGCTTTCTTT
>TRBV7-7|once|TRBJ2-2|TRBD1
CASSLEAGGTGELFF
TGTGCTAGCAGCTTAGAGGCAGGGGGCACCGGGGAGCTGTTTTTT
>TRBV6-7|-|TRBJ2-3|-
CASSYLSVPSTDTQYF
TGTGCCAGCAGTTACTTGTCGGTACCTAGCACAGATACGCAGTATTTT
>TRBV12-5|-|TRBJ2-2|-
CASGFWRPNTGELFF
TGTGCTAGTGGTTTCTGGAGGCCGAACACCGGGGAGCTGTTTTTT
>TRBV7-6|once|TRBJ2-7|TRBD2
CASSPTSGPTYEQYF
TGTGCCAGCAGCCCGACTAGCGGCCCAACCTACGAGCAGTACTTC
>TRBV28|few|TRBJ1-2|TRBD1
CASIPTGGNGYTF
TGTGCCAGCATCCCTACAGGGGGAAATGGCTACACCTTC
>TRBV2|-|TRBJ2-7|-
CASSEVVGPGTPEQYF
TGTGCCAGCAGTGAAGTGGTAGGCCCAGGCACACCCGAGCAGTACTTC
>TRBV28|-|TRBJ2-1|-
CASSPRTLTEQFF
TGTGCCAGCAGTCCCCGGACATTGACTGAGCAGTTCTTC
>TRBV30|once|TRBJ2-1|-
CAWGPPGGEQFF
TGTGCCTGGGGCCCCCCCGGAGGTGAGCAGTTCTTC
>TRBV11-2|-|TRBJ2-2|-
CASNSGTGELFF
TGTGCCAGCAATTCTGGCACCGGGGAGCTGTTTTTT
>TRBV28|-|TRBJ1-1|TRBD1
CASNPQGTTEAFF
TGTGCCAGCAACCCACAGGGGACCACTGAAGCTTTCTTT
>TRBV9|-|TRBJ2-5|TRBD2
CASSVTSGGAGETQYF
TGTGCCAGCAGCGTGACTAGCGGGGGGGCCGGGGAGACCCAGTACTTC
>TRBV4-2|once|TRBJ2-7|-
CASSLGAEQYF
TGTGCCAGCAGCTTAGGAGCCGAGCAGTACTTC
>TRBV4-3|-|TRBJ2-3|-
CASSQGGSDTQYF
TGCGCCAGCAGCCAAGGGGGGTCAGATACGCAGTATTTT
>TRBV27|-|TRBJ1-2|-
CASSLGGPLWGYTF
TGTGCCAGCAGTTTGGGGGGGCCCCTCTGGGGCTACACCTTC
>TRBV4-1|-|TRBJ2-7|-
CASSPLPGYEQYF
TGCGCCAGCAGCCCCTTACCCGGCTACGAGCAGTACTTC
>TRBV10-1|-|TRBJ2-7|TRBD1
CASRGQESGEQYF
TGCGCCAGCAGGGGACAGGAGAGTGGCGAGCAGTACTTC
>TRBV6-6|-|TRBJ2-7|-
CASSSLANSYEQYF
TGTGCCAGCAGTTCTCTAGCGAACTCCTACGAGCAGTACTTC
>TRBV5-6|-|TRBJ2-2|-
CASSTDTNTGELFF
TGTGCCAGCAGCACCGACACGAACACCGGGGAGCTGTTTTTT